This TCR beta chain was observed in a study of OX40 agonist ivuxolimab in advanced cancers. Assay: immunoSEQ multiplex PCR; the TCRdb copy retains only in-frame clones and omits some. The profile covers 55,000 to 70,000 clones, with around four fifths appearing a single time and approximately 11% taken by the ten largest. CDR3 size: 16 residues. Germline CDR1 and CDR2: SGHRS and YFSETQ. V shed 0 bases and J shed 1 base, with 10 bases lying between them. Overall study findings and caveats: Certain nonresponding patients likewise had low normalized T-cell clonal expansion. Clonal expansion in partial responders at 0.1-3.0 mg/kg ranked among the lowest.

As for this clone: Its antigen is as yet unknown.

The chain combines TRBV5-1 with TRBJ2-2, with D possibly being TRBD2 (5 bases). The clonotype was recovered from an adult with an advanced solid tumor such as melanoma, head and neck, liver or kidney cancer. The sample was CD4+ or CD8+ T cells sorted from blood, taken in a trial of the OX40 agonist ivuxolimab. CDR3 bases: TGCGCCAGCAGCTTGGCAGCGGTAGGGAACACCGGGGAGCTGTTTTTT. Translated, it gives CASSLAAVGNTGELFF.